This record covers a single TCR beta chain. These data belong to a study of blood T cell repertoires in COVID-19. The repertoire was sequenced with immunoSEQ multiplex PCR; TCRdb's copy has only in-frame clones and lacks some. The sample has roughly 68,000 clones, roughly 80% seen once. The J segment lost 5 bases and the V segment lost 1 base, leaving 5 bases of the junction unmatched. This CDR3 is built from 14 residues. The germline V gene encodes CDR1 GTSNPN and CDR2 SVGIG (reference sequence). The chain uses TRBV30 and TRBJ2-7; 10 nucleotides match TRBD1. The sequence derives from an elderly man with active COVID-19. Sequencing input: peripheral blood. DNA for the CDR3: TGTGCCTGGAGTGGACAGGGGGCGTTCCACGAGCAGTACTTC. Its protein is CAWSGQGAFHEQYF.